What follows is one TCR beta chain and its context. Its antigen is not identified. This sample was included in a study of CXCR3-negative and CXCR3-positive naive CD8 T cells. Study results and caveats: Surface CD5 looked about the same in the naive subsets, so the authors worked out TCR strength from TRB CDR3 properties.

The CDR3 contains 16 residues. CDR1 is SGHRS, CDR2 YFSETQ, per germline. Each TRB cDNA library was prepared by 5' RACE (with UMI labels). TCRdb reprocessed the 5' RACE reads and keeps a single row for each CDR3 protein, giving no DNA. Its listing shows around 57,000 distinct CDR3 sequences. The sequence derives from a human donor in good health. Some clones in this sample may be carry-over from other donors' samples. Material for sequencing was memory CD8+ T cells from blood. The chain is built from TRBV5-1 and TRBJ2-2; TCRdb picks TRBD1, but there is no DNA to check that call. CDR3 sequence: CASSLEGQTAGGELFF.